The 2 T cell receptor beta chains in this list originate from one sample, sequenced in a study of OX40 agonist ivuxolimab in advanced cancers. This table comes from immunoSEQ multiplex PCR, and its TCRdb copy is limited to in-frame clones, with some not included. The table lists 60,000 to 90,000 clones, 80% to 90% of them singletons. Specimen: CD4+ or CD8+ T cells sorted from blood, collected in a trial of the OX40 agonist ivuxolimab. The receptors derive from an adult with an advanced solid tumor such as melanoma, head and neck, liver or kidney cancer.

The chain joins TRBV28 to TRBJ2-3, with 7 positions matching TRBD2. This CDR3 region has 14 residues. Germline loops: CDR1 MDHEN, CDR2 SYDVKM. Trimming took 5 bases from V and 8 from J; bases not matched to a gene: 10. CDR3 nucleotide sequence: TGTGCCAGCAGTCTCCCGGGGGGTGTAGTTACGCAGTATTTT. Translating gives CASSLPGGVVTQYF.

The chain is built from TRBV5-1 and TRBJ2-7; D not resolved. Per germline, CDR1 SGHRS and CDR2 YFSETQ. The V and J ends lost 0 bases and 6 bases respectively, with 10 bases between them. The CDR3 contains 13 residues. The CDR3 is CASSLGRAAEQYF. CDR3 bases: TGCGCCAGCAGCTTGGGTAGGGCGGCCGAGCAGTACTTC.